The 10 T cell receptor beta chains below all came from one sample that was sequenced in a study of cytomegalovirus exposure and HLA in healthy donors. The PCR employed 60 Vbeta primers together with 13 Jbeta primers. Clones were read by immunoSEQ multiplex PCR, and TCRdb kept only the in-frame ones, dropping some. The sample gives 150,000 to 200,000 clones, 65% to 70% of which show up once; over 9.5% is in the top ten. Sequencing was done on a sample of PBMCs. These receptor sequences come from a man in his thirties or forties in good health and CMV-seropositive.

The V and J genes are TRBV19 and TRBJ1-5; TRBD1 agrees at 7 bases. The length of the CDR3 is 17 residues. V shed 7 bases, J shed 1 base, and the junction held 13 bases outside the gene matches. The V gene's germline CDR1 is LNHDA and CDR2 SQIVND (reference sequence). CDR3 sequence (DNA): TGTGCCAGTAAACGGACAGGACTATTGGGGAGCAATCAGCCCCAGCATTTT. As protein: CASKRTGLLGSNQPQHF.

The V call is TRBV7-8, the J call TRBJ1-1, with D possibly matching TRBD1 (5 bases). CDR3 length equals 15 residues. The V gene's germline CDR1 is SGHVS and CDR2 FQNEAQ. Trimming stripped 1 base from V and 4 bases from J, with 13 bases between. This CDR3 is CASSLEGRGGTEAFF. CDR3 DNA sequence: TGTGCCAGCAGCTTAGAGGGCCGGGGGGGCACTGAAGCTTTCTTT.

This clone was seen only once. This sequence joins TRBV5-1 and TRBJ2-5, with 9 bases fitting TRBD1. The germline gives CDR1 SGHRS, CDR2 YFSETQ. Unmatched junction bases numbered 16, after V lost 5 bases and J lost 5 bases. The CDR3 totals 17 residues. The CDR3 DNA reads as TGCGCCAGCAGTCCGACCGGGACAGGGTTTGATATGGAGACCCAGTACTTC. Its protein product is CASSPTGTGFDMETQYF.

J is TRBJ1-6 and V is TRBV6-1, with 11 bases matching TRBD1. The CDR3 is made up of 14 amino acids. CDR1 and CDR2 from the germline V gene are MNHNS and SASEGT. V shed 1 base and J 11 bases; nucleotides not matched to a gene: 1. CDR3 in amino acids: CASSEGTGGAPLHF. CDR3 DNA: TGTGCCAGCAGTGAAGGGACAGGGGGCGCACCCCTCCACTTT.

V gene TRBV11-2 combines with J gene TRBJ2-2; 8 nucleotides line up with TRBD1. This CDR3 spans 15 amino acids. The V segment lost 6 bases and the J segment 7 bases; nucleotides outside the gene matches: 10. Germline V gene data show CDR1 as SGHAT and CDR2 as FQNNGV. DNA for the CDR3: TGTGCCAGCAGTTACCCCCAGGGGGCGGGCGGGGAGCTGTTTTTT. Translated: CASSYPQGAGGELFF.

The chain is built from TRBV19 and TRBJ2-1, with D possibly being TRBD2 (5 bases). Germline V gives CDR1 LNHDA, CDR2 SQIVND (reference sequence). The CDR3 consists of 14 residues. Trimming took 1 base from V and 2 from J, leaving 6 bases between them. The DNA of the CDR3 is TGTGCCAGTAGTATAGCGGGAACCTACAATGAGCAGTTCTTC. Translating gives CASSIAGTYNEQFF.

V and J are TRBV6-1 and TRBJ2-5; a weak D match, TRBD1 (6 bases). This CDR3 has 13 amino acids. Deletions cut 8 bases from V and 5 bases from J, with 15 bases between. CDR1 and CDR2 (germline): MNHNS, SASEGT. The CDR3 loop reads CASLRTVWETQYF. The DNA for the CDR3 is TGTGCCAGCCTTAGGACAGTTTGGGAGACCCAGTACTTC.

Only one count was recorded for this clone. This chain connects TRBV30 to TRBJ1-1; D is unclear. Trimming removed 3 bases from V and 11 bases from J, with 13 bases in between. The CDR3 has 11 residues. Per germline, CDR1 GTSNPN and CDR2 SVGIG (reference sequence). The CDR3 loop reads CAWSREGGAFF. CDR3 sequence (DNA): TGTGCCTGGAGCCGGGAAGGAGGGGCTTTCTTT.

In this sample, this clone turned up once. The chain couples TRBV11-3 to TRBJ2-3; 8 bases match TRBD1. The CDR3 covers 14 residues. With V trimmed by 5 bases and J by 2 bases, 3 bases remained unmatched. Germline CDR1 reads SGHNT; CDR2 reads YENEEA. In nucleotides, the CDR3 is TGTGCCAGCAGCGACCAGGGGGCCACAGATACGCAGTATTTT. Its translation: CASSDQGATDTQYF.

The CDR3 loop reads CASSFTVKETQYF. The CDR3 nucleotides read TGTGCCAGCAGTTTTACTGTAAAAGAGACCCAGTACTTC. The chain joins TRBV28 to TRBJ2-5; D gene ambiguous. The V and J ends lost 3 bases and 3 bases respectively, with 8 bases between them. The CDR3 sequence is 13 residues long. Per the germline V gene, CDR1 is MDHEN and CDR2 is SYDVKM.